The entry that follows covers one T cell receptor beta chain sequence. Its target antigen remains unknown. No clone much larger than this one lies a single base away; base qualities are absent. This sample was taken from a study of T cell repertoires and HLA-DP antigens listed by TCRdb under 2018. The study in broad terms: Using HeLa cells transduced to present allogeneic HLA-DP, the study set up an in vitro model of CD4+ T cell alloreactivity. Of the three donors, two were male and one was female, and their ages ranged from the 18-to-29 age band up to the 60-to-69 age band. The average DNA input was about 230 ng for sorted CD137+CD4+ samples versus roughly 1,100 ng for pre-culture CD4+ samples. The two alloantigens modelled structurally similar versus dissimilar alloantigens, differing from self at one and ten to eleven peptide-binding groove amino acids, respectively. The paper as a whole reports these results and caveats: An average cumulative frequency of approximately 36% against one allele and less than 65% against the other was found for clones undetected before culture. Similar clonality (around 0.37) was observed for sorted CD137+ cells against both alloantigens, and this clonality was much higher than that observed in pre-culture samples (around 0.041). The study was limited by having only three donors, by relying on a non-physiological HeLa antigen-presenting system, and by using total CD4+ responder cells. The naive and memory CD4+ repertoires were not analysed as separate populations.

Magnetic bead negative selection was used to isolate untouched CD4+ T cells from Ficoll-separated PBMC, with an average purity of approximately 98%. Untouched CD4+ T cells were isolated with magnetic beads from Ficoll-separated PBMC, and a purity of roughly 98% was reached with negligible CD8+ contamination. Peripheral blood mononuclear cells were supplied by the buffy coats of a few healthy blood donors, who served as the study donors. All three donors were CMV seronegative. The DNeasy Blood & Tissue Kit was used for extraction of genomic DNA. Genomic DNA from sorted CD137+CD4+ cells and from pre-culture CD4+ baseline samples of each subject was subjected to TCRB sequencing. For CDR1 and CDR2, the germline V gene lists LGHNA and YSLEER. V is shortened by 3 bases, J by 4 bases, and the region joining them spans 9 bases. Measured from the cysteine to the phenylalanine, the CDR3 is 14 residues long. The read is trimmed to its CDR3 DNA, 42 bases read in frame from base 1.

The immunoSEQ multiplex PCR, with forward primers for 54 TRBV segments and reverse primers for 13 TRBJ segments, was used to amplify TCRB CDR3 regions. For pre-culture CD4+ samples, sequencing was done at deep resolution with a target of 200,000 or so T cell genomes. Sequencing of the amplicons on an Illumina HiSeq System generated 87 bp reads spanning the CDR3. In the source study's methods: Correction for PCR and sequencing errors was applied to reads, and CDR3 regions were defined through alignment to IMGT reference sequences. Template and unique rearrangement counts were estimated using synthetic template pools. Clonality was computed by subtracting Pielou's evenness from 1. Richness was estimated with the Daley-Smith estimator. Repertoire overlap was measured with Morisita's index. Clones found in cultured samples but undetected in the pre-culture repertoire of the corresponding donor were defined as low-abundance clones. TCRdb took this table from immuneACCESS and kept in-frame rearrangements with V and J called. Such tables lack part of the clones; where checked against another copy, unresolved V genes explain under half of the gap, and the rest is unexplained. Clone size and the V and J calls come from that table; the DNA yielded D and trimming. This sample lists around 100,000 clones; 85% to 95% were detected once. About 0.3% of the sample comes from the top ten.

The sequencing input was CD4+ T cells from PBMCs. The chain links TRBV4-3 with TRBJ1-4; no D gene call is confident. This clonotype was obtained from a woman aged 18 to 35 in good health and CMV-seronegative. The DNA sequence reads TGCGCCAGCAGCCACAGAGGAATTAATGAAAAACTGTTTTTT. Its translation is CASSHRGINEKLFF.